This T cell receptor (beta chain) emerged from a study of naive and memory T cell subsets. The SP2 primer and nested alpha and beta constant region primers amplified ligated cDNA in four rounds. TCRdb reprocessed the 5' RACE reads with MiXCR, giving one entry per CDR3 protein. This table holds 57,000 or so distinct CDR3 sequences, under 8.5% found once. The library had UMIs added by 3' ligation of an oligonucleotide to TCR cDNA. Input was about 1 to 1,100 ng of DNase-treated total RNA without cell sorting. This clonotype showed up just a few times. Germline CDR1 SQVTM, CDR2 ANQGSEA. The J segment lost 1 base and the V segment lost 6 bases, leaving 6 bases of the junction unmatched. There are 14 residues in the CDR3.

The chain combines TRBV29-1 with TRBJ2-3; 8 bases agree with TRBD1. The sequence came from a male donor in good health. Here the CDR3 reads CSVLKGQGTDTQYF. The CDR3 nucleotides are TGCAGCGTCCTTAAGGGACAGGGCACAGATACGCAGTATTTT.